The entry below describes one T cell receptor (beta chain). The sample belongs to a study of blood T cell repertoires in COVID-19. Across the whole study: Specimens from acute and convalescent COVID-19 originated in the United States, Italy and Spain.

As handled by the study authors: Nucleated cell number was recorded as an estimate derived from reference gene primer amplification. Assay: immunoSEQ multiplex PCR; the TCRdb copy retains only in-frame clones and omits some. V and J calls and clone size are those listed in that table; D and trimming were worked out from the DNA. The data contain approximately 170,000 clones, around 84% of them singletons. The specimen was PBMCs or T cells enriched from blood (not recorded which). This sequence was found in a woman aged 45 to 65 who had recovered from COVID-19.

The CDR3 is CASSLALTGGIEKLFF. The CDR3, as DNA: TGTGCCAGCAGCTTAGCCTTGACAGGGGGCATTGAAAAACTGTTTTTT. This chain links TRBV7-9 with TRBJ1-4; the match to TRBD1 covers 10 bases. The germline V gene encodes CDR1 SEHNR and CDR2 FQNEAQ (reference sequence). J lost 7 bases, V lost 0 bases, and 5 bases had no gene match. The CDR3 is 16 residues long. Complete variable domain (other parts from reference TRBV7-9 and TRBJ1-4): DTGVSQNPRHKITKRGQNVTFRCDPISEHNRLYWYRQTLGQGPEFLTYFQNEAQLEKSRLLSDRFSAERPKGSFSTLEIQRTEQGDSAMYLCASSLALTGGIEKLFFGSGTQLSVL.